These T cell receptor beta chains were read from a single sample in a study of OX40 agonist ivuxolimab in advanced cancers. Profiled with immunoSEQ multiplex PCR; TCRdb holds only in-frame clones, not every one. The sample has fewer than 100,000 clones, 80% to 90% seen once; the top ten hold just under 2%. Sequenced material: CD4+ or CD8+ T cells sorted from blood, taken in a trial of the OX40 agonist ivuxolimab. Every receptor here comes from an adult with an advanced solid tumor such as melanoma, head and neck, liver or kidney cancer. The CDR3 runs from the conserved cysteine through the conserved F or W. The D gene is left open where the match is weak. For some rows the clone size is stated as once, few or many, or as a class when expanded; others skip it.

abundance	v_gene	j_gene	d_gene	CDR3aa	CDR3nt
-	TRBV6-5	TRBJ2-3	-	CASSPRYRDTQYF	TGTGCCAGCAGTCCTAGGTATCGAGATACGCAGTATTTT
-	TRBV5-4	TRBJ2-7	TRBD1	CASSRGGQGRGEQYF	TGTGCCAGCAGCCGGGGGGGACAGGGGAGGGGCGAGCAGTACTTC
-	TRBV2	TRBJ2-3	-	CASSGRAAYTQYF	TGTGCCAGCAGTGGACGGGCAGCTTATACGCAGTATTTT
-	TRBV11-2	TRBJ1-1	TRBD1	CASSSKGQLNTEAFF	TGTGCCAGCAGCTCGAAGGGACAGCTGAACACTGAAGCTTTCTTT
-	TRBV14	TRBJ1-6	-	CASSPGQGINSPLHF	TGTGCCAGCAGCCCTGGGCAGGGGATAAATTCACCCCTCCACTTT
-	TRBV4-1	TRBJ2-5	TRBD1	CASSQDDRTGRETQYF	TGCGCCAGCAGCCAAGATGACCGGACAGGGAGGGAGACCCAGTACTTC
-	TRBV7-3	TRBJ2-1	TRBD2	CASTRLLAGVNEQFF	TGTGCCAGCACCCGCCTTCTAGCGGGTGTCAATGAGCAGTTCTTC
-	TRBV5-4	TRBJ2-1	-	CASRQDANNEQFF	TGTGCCAGCAGACAGGACGCAAACAATGAGCAGTTCTTC
-	TRBV5-1	TRBJ1-3	TRBD1	CASSFSTGLGNTIYF	TGCGCCAGCAGCTTTTCGACAGGGCTAGGAAACACCATATATTTT
-	TRBV19	TRBJ2-7	TRBD2	CASSVGLAGGGEQYF	TGTGCCAGTAGTGTCGGACTAGCGGGGGGCGGCGAGCAGTACTTC
-	TRBV5-4	TRBJ2-1	-	CASSLPGGGNEQFF	TGTGCCAGCAGCTTGCCGGGCGGAGGTAATGAGCAGTTCTTC
-	TRBV4-1	TRBJ2-3	-	CASSQWDSSDTQYF	TGCGCCAGCAGCCAATGGGACTCATCAGATACGCAGTATTTT
-	TRBV19	TRBJ1-2	TRBD1	CASSPDRGRSYGYTF	TGTGCCAGTAGCCCGGACAGGGGGCGCAGCTATGGCTACACCTTC
-	TRBV18	TRBJ1-1	-	CASSPRPARFGGTEAFF	TGTGCCAGCTCACCACGCCCGGCGCGATTTGGCGGCACTGAAGCTTTCTTT
-	TRBV5-4	TRBJ2-7	-	CASSLDGLNYEQYF	TGTGCCAGCAGCTTGGATGGGCTTAACTACGAGCAGTACTTC
-	TRBV2	TRBJ1-1	-	CASSGGPTTGSSEAFF	TGTGCCAGCAGTGGGGGCCCGACAACAGGTTCCTCAGAAGCTTTCTTT
-	TRBV12-5	TRBJ2-2	-	CATRGLNTGELFF	TGTGCTACTAGGGGACTCAACACCGGGGAGCTGTTTTTT
-	TRBV28	TRBJ1-4	TRBD1	CASSARSGGNEKLFF	TGTGCCAGCAGTGCCCGATCAGGGGGTAATGAAAAACTGTTTTTT
-	TRBV28	TRBJ1-4	-	CASSWDGATNEKLFF	TGTGCCAGCAGTTGGGACGGAGCAACTAATGAAAAACTGTTTTTT
-	TRBV6-5	TRBJ2-3	TRBD1	CASSYGTGADTQYF	TGTGCCAGCAGTTACGGGACAGGGGCAGATACGCAGTATTTT
-	TRBV28	TRBJ1-2	-	CASSSGNYGYTF	TGTGCCAGCTCGTCAGGGAACTATGGCTACACCTTC
-	TRBV2	TRBJ2-1	TRBD2	CASSGRGGNEQFF	TGTGCCAGCAGTGGGCGGGGGGGCAATGAGCAGTTCTTC
-	TRBV5-1	TRBJ2-7	-	CASSPEMGRHEQYF	TGCGCCAGCAGCCCGGAGATGGGTCGCCACGAGCAGTACTTC
-	TRBV2	TRBJ1-4	TRBD1	CASNLRGREKLFF	TGTGCCAGCAACTTAAGGGGGCGTGAAAAACTGTTTTTT
few	TRBV4-1	TRBJ2-7	-	CASSQGVPYEQYF	TGCGCCAGCAGCCAAGGTGTGCCCTACGAGCAGTACTTC